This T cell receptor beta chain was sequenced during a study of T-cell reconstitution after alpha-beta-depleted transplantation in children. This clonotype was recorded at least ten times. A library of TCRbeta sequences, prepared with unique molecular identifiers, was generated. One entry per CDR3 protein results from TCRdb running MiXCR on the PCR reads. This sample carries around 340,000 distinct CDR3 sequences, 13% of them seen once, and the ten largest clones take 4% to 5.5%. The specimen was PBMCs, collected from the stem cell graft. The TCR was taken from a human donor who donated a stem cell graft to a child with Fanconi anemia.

Here the CDR3 DNA reads TGTGCCAGCAGTTTAATTGGGGGCCTTAATCAGCCCCAGCATTTT. This translates into CASSLIGGLNQPQHF. The chain links TRBV27 to TRBJ1-5; perhaps TRBD1 as D (6 bases). Per germline, CDR1 MNHEY and CDR2 SMNVEV (reference sequence). The CDR3 has 15 amino acids. Trimming left V 2 bases short and J 4 bases short, with 12 bases between.